This TCR beta chain is drawn from a study of blood T cell repertoires in COVID-19. About the study: COVID-19 samples collected from the United States, Italy and Spain covered acute and convalescent phases. T cells, B-cell-depleted T cells, or PBMCs supplied cDNA or gDNA.

As processed by the authors: Amplified reference gene primers provided the basis for estimating nucleated cell counts. Clones were read by immunoSEQ multiplex PCR, and TCRdb kept only the in-frame ones, dropping some. Clone size and the V and J calls come from that table; the DNA yielded D and trimming. Among 130,000 to 150,000 clones listed, about 92% were seen once. With V trimmed by 4 bases and J by 7 bases, 4 bases remained unmatched. CDR1 is SGDLS and CDR2 is YYNGEE in the germline V gene. The CDR3 extends over 13 amino acids. This clone came up a few times. The source of this sequence is a human donor in a cohort sampled during active COVID-19. This chain links TRBV9 with TRBJ1-2; 10 positions agree with TRBD1. The specimen sequenced was peripheral blood. CDR3 sequence (DNA): TGTGCCAGCAGCCCATGGACAGGGGGTGGCTACACCTTC. Protein: CASSPWTGGGYTF.